The TCR beta chain described here comes from a study of T cells after somatic rescue of genetic block. The data were produced by immunoSEQ multiplex PCR, yet TCRdb's version contains in-frame clones alone and is incomplete. Here the sample spans under 150,000 clones, about 90% being singletons. The CDR3 covers 16 residues. The V end lost 1 base, the J end lost 2 bases, and 14 bases lay between the germline ends. Germline loops: CDR1 SEHNR, CDR2 FQNEAQ (reference sequence). What was sequenced was peripheral blood mononuclear cells (PBMCs). The V gene is TRBV7-9, the J gene TRBJ2-5, with D unclear. The sequence derives from a woman aged 18-29 years. The CDR3 DNA reads as TGTGCCAGCAGCTTAGTCATTAGGGCCTGGCAAGAGACCCAGTACTTC. Translation gives CASSLVIRAWQETQYF.